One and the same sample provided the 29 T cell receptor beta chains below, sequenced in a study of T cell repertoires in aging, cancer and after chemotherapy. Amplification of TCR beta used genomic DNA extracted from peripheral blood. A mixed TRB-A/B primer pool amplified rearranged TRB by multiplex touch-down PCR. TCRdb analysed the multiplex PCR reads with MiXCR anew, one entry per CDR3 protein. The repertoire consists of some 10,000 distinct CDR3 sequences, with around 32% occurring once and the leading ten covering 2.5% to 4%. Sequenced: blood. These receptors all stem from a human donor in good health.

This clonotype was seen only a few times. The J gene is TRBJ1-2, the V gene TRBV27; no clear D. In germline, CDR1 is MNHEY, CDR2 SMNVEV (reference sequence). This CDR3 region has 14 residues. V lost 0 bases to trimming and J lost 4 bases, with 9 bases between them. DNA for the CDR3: TGTGCCAGCAGTTTATCCCTCACATCCTATGGCTACACCTTC. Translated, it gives CASSLSLTSYGYTF.

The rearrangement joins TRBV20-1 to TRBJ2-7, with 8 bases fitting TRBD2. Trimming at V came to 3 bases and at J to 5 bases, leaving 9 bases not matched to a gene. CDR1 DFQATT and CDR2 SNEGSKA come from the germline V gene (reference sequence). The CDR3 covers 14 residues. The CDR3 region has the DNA TGCAGTGCTAGTGAGGGCGGGAGGCTTAACGAGCAGTACTTC. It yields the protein CSASEGGRLNEQYF.

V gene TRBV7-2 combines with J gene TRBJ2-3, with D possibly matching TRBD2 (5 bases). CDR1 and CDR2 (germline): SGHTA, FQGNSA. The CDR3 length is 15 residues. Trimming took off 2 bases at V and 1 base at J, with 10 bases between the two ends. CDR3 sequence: CASSLSSSRTDTQYF. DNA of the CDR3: TGTGCCAGCAGCTTATCTAGCTCTCGCACAGATACGCAGTATTTT.

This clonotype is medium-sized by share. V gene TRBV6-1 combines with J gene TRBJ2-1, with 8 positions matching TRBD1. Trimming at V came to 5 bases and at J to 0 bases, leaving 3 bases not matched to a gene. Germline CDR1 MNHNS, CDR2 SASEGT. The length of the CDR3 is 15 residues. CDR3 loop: CASSSQGGSYNEQFF. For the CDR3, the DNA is TGTGCCAGCAGTTCACAGGGGGGCTCCTACAATGAGCAGTTCTTC.

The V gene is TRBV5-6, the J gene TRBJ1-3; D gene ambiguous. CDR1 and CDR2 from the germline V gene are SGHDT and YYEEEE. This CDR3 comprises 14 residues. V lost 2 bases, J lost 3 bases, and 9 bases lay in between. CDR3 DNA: TGTGCCAGCAGCTTTCGGGGAGGTGGAAACACCATATATTTT. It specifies CASSFRGGGNTIYF.

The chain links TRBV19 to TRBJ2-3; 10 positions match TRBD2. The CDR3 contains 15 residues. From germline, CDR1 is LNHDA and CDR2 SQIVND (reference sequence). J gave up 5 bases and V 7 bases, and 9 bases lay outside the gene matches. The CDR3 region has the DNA TGTGCCAGTAAGAGAGCGGGAGGGCGAGAAGATACGCAGTATTTT. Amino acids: CASKRAGGREDTQYF.

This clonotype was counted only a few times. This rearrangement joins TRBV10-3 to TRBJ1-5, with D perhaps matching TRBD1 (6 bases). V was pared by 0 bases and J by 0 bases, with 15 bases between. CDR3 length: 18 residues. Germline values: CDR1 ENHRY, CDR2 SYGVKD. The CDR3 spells CAISESHRDWYSNQPQHF. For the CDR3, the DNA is TGTGCCATCAGTGAGTCACACAGGGATTGGTATAGCAATCAGCCCCAGCATTTT.

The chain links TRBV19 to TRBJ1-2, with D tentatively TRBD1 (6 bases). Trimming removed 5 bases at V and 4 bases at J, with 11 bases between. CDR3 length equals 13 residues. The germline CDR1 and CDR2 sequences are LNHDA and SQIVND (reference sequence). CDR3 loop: CASSLQGVYGYTF. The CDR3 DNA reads TGTGCCAGTAGTTTACAGGGTGTCTATGGCTACACCTTC. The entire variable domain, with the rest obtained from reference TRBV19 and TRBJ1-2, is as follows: DGGITQSPKYLFRKEGQNVTLSCEQNLNHDAMYWYRQDPGQGLRLIYYSQIVNDFQKGDIAEGYSVSREKKESFPLTVTSAQKNPTAFYLCASSLQGVYGYTFGSGTRLTVV.

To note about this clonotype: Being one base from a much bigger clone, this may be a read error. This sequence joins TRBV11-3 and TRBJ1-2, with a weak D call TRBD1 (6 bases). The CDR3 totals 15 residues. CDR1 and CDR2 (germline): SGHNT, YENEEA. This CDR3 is CASSLDRTVHGGYNF. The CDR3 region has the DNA TGTGCCAGCAGCTTAGATCGGACAGTCCATGGTGGCTACAACTTC. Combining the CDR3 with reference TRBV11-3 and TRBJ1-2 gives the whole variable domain EAGVVQSPRYKIIEKKQPVAFWCNPISGHNTLYWYLQNLGQGPELLIRYENEEAVDDSQLPKDRFSAERLKGVDSTLKIQPAELGDSAVYLCASSLDRTVHGGYNFGSGTRLTVV.

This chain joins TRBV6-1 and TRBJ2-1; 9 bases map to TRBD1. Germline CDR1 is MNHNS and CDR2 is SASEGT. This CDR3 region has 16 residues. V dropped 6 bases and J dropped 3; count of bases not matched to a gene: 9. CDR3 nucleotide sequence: TGTGCCAGCAGGGACTCGGGACAGGGATACTACAATGAGCAGTTCTTC. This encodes CASRDSGQGYYNEQFF.

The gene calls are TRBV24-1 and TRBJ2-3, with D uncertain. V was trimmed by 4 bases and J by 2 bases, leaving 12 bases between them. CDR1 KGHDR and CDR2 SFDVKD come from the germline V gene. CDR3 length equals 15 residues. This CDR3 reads CATSEGAKATDTQYF. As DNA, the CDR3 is TGTGCCACCAGTGAAGGAGCCAAGGCCACAGATACGCAGTATTTT.

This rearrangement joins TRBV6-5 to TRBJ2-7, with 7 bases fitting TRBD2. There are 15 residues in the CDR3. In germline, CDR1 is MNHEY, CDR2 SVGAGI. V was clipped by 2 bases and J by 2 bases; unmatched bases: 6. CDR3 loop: CASSYGASGTYEQYF. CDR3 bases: TGTGCCAGCAGTTACGGGGCTAGCGGCACCTACGAGCAGTACTTC.

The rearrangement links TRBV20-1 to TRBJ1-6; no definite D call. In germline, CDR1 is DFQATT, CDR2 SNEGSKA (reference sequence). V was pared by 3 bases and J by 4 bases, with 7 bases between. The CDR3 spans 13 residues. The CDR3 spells CSASGDYNSPLHF. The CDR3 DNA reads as TGCAGTGCTAGCGGTGATTATAATTCACCCCTCCACTTT.

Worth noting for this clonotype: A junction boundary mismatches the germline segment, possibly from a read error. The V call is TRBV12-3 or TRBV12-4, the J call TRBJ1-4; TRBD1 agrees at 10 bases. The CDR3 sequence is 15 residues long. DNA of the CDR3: TGTGCCATCAGTTTTCGGACAGGGGGTAATGAAAAACTGTTTTTT. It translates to CAISFRTGGNEKLFF.

CDR3 protein: CASRHLNRNTEAFF. CDR3 DNA sequence: TGTGCCAGCCGACATCTAAACAGGAACACTGAAGCTTTCTTT. V gene TRBV12-3 or TRBV12-4 combines with J gene TRBJ1-1; D not resolved. CDR3 length equals 14 residues. The V gene lost 8 bases and the J gene lost 1 base, with 14 bases spanning the gap.

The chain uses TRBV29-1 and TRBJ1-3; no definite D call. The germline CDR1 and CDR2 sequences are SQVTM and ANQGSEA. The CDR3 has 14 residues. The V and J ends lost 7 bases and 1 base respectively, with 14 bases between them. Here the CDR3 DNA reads TGCAGCGGTACCTCGGACTTATCTGGAAACACCATATATTTT. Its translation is CSGTSDLSGNTIYF.

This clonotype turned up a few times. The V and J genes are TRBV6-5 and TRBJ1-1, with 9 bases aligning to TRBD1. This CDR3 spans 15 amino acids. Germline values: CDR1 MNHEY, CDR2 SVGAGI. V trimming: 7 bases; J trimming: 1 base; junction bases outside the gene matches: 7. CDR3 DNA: TGTGCCAGCAAGCACAGGGGGCATCGGAACACTGAAGCTTTCTTT. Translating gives CASKHRGHRNTEAFF.

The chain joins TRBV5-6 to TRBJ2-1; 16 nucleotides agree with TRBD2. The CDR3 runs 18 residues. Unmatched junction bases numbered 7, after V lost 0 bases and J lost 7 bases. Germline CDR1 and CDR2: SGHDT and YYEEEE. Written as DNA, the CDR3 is TGTGCCAGCAGCTTGGCGGGGACTAGCGGGAGGGCCGGAAATGAGCAGTTCTTC. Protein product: CASSLAGTSGRAGNEQFF.

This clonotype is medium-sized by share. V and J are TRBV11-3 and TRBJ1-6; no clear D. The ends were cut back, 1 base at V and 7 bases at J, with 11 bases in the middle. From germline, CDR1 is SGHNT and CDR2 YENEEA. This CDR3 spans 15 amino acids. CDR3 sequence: CASSLGGVPNSPLHF. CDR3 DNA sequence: TGTGCCAGCAGCTTAGGAGGAGTACCGAATTCACCCCTCCACTTT.

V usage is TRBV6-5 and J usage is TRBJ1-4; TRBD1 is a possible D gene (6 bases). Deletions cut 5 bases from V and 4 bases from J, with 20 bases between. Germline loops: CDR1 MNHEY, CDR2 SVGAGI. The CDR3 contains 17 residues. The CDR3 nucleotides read TGTGCCAGCAGTGCCCGCCGCACAGGGCATAGTAATGAAAAACTGTTTTTT. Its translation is CASSARRTGHSNEKLFF.

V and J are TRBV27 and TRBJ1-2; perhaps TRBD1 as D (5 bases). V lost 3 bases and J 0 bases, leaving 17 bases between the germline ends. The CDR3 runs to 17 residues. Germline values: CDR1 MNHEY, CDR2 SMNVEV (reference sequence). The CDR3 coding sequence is TGTGCCAGCAGTTTGGGGCCTTGGGCCAGCGCTAACTATGGCTACACCTTC. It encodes CASSLGPWASANYGYTF.

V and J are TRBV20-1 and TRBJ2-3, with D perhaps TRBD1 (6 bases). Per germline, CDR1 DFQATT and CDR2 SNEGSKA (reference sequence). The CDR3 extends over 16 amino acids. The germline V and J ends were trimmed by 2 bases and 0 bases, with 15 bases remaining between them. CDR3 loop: CSARMWDTDSTDTQYF. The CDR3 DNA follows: TGCAGTGCTAGAATGTGGGACACCGATAGCACAGATACGCAGTATTTT.

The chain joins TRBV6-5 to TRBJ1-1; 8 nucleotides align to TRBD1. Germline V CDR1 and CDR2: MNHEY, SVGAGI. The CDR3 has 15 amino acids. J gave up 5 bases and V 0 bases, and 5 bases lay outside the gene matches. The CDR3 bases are TGTGCCAGCAGTTACTCAACAGGGGGAGTGACTGAAGCTTTCTTT. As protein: CASSYSTGGVTEAFF.

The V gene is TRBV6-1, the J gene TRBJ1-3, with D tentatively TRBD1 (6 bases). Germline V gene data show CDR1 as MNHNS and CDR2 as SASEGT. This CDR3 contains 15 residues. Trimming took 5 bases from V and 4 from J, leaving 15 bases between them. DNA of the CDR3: TGTGCCAGCAGTTACACAGGGTCCGGCGGAAACACCATATATTTT. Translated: CASSYTGSGGNTIYF.

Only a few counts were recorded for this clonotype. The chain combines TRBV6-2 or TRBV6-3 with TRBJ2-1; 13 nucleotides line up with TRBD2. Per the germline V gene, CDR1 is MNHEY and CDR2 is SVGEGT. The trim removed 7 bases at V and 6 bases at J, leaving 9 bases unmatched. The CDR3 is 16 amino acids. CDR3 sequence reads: CASTRELAGGFNEQFF. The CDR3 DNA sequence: TGTGCCAGCACCAGGGAACTAGCGGGGGGGTTCAATGAGCAGTTCTTC.

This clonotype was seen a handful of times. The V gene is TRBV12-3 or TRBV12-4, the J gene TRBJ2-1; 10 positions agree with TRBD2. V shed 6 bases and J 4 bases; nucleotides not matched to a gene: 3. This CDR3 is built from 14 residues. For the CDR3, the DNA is TGTGCCAGCAGGACTAGCGGGTTTTACAATGAGCAGTTCTTC. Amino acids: CASRTSGFYNEQFF.

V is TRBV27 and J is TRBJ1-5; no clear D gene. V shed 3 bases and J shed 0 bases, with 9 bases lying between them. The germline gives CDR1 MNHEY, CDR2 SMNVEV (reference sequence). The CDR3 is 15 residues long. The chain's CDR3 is CASSFTPYSNQPQHF. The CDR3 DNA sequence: TGTGCCAGCAGTTTTACCCCTTATAGCAATCAGCCCCAGCATTTT.

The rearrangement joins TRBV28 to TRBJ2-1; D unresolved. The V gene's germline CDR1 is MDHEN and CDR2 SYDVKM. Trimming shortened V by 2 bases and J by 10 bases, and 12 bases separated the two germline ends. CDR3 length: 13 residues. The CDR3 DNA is TGTGCCAGCAGTTTAATTGGGGTGGGGGAGCAGTTCTTC. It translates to CASSLIGVGEQFF.

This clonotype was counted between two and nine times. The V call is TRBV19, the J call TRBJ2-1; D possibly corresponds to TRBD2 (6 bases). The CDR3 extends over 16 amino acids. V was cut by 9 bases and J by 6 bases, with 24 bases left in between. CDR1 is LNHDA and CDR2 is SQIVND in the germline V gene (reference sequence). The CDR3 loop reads CASSPQLGWRGNEQFF. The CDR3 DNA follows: TGTGCCAGCAGTCCCCAGTTGGGTTGGAGGGGCAATGAGCAGTTCTTC.